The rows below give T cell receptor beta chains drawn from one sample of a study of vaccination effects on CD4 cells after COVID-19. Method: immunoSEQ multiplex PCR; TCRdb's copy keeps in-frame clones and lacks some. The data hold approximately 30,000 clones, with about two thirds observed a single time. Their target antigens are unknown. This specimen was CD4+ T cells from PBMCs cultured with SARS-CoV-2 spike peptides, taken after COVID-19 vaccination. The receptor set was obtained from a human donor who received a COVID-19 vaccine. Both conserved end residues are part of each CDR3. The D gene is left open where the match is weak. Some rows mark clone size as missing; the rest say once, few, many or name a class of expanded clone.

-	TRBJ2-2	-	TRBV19	TGTGCCAGTAGTAAGGTACTTTATGAAACCGGGGAGCTGTTTTTT	CASSKVLYETGELFF
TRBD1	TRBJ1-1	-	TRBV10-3	TGTGCCATCAGCCAACAGGGGGGCACTGAAGCTTTCTTT	CAISQQGGTEAFF
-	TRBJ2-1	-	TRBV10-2	TGCGCCAGCAGTGAGTGGAAGGGGACCCAGTACAATGAGCAGTTCTTC	CASSEWKGTQYNEQFF
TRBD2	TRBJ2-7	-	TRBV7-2	TGTGCCAGCAGCTTAGCGGCTAGCGGGAGCTCCTACGAGCAGTACTTC	CASSLAASGSSYEQYF
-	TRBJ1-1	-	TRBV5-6	TGTGCCAGCAGCAGACTCGGGGGGGCAGCTTTCTTT	CASSRLGGAAFF
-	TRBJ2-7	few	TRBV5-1	TGCGCCAGCAGCTTGTCGACTAACGAGCAGTACTTC	CASSLSTNEQYF
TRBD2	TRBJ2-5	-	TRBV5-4	TGTGCCAGCAGCTTGGGACTAGCGGGAGGAGAGACCCAGTACTTC	CASSLGLAGGETQYF
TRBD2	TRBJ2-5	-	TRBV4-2	TGTGCCAGCAGCCAAGTCAGGTTACTAGCGGGGAGAGGAGTGACCCAGTACTTC	CASSQVRLLAGRGVTQYF
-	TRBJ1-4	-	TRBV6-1	TGTGCCAGCAGTGAATTCGGACCTCTCAGACAAAAACTGTTTTTT	CASSEFGPLRQKLFF
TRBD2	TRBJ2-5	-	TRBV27	TGTGCCAGCAGTGCAGAGGGACTAGCGGGGGGGCGAAAGACCCAGTACTTC	CASSAEGLAGGRKTQYF
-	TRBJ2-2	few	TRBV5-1	TGCGCCAGCAGCTTGGGGGGACCGGGACGTCGAGTCGGGGAGCTGTTTTTT	CASSLGGPGRRVGELFF
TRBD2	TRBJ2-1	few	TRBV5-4	TGTGCCAGCAGCGCCCGACTAGCTGAGCAGTTCTTC	CASSARLAEQFF
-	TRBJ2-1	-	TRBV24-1	TGTGCCACCAGTGACGGACCGGCTGAGCAGTTCTTC	CATSDGPAEQFF
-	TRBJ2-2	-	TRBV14	TGTGCCAGCAGCCCCTGGGGGGGCGTTACCGGGGAGCTGTTTTTT	CASSPWGGVTGELFF
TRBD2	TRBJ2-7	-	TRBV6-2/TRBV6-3	TGTGCCAGCAACCCCTCCTTTCTGCGGGGGACCTCCTACGAGCAGTACTTC	CASNPSFLRGTSYEQYF
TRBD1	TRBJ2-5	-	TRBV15	TGTGCCACCAGCCCCGACAGGGGGCGGGAGACCCAGTACTTC	CATSPDRGRETQYF
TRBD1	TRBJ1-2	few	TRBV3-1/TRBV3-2	TGTGCCAGCAGCCATGGACAGGGTCGTGGCTACACCTTC	CASSHGQGRGYTF
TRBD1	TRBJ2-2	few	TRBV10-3	TGTGCCATCAGTGAGGTTAGACAGGGGGTGCGCACCGGGGAGCTGTTTTTT	CAISEVRQGVRTGELFF
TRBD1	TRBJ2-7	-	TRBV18	TGTGCCAGCTCACCAATTCCGGGACAGGGGAACGAGCAGTACTTC	CASSPIPGQGNEQYF
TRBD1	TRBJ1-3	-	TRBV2	TGTGCCAGCGGACAGGGTGGAAACACCATATATTTT	CASGQGGNTIYF
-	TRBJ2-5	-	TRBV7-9	TGTGCCAGCAGCTTCCCCTGGGGGTTAAGGGGTGAGACCCAGTACTTC	CASSFPWGLRGETQYF
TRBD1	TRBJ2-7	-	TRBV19	TGTGCCAGTAGAGGGGGACAGGGGGCCTACGAGCAGTACTTC	CASRGGQGAYEQYF
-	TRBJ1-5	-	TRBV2	TGTGCCAGCAGAGACAGCACCTATAGCAATCAGCCCCAGCATTTT	CASRDSTYSNQPQHF
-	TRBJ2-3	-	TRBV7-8	TGTGCCAGCAGCTTAGGGGGGGCGCCAGATACGCAGTATTTT	CASSLGGAPDTQYF
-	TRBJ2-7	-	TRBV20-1	TGCAGTGCTCGGGACATCTACGAGCAGTACTTC	CSARDIYEQYF
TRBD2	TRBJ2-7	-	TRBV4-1	TGCGCCAGCAGTCCACGAACTAGCGGGGGCCCTTCTTCCTACGAGCAGTACTTC	CASSPRTSGGPSSYEQYF
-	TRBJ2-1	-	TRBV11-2	TGTGCCAGCAGCCCGGCGGCGGGGAGCTCCTACAATGAGCAGTTCTTC	CASSPAAGSSYNEQFF